These 17 T cell receptor beta chains were all obtained from the same sample, sequenced in a study of T cell responses to AZD1222 COVID-19 vaccine. Clones were read by immunoSEQ multiplex PCR, and TCRdb kept only the in-frame ones, dropping some. The data hold just over 70,000 clones, with roughly 85% observed a single time. The input for sequencing was peripheral blood, taken on day 0 of AZD1222 vaccination. The receptors were gathered from an adult in good health.

This chain links TRBV5-1 with TRBJ2-7; D might be TRBD2 (6 bases). The CDR3 is made up of 14 amino acids. Per germline, CDR1 SGHRS and CDR2 YFSETQ. V lost 5 bases, J lost 2 bases, and 14 bases lay in between. The CDR3 loop reads CASSPGVNTYEQYF. CDR3 DNA sequence: TGCGCCAGCAGTCCGGGAGTTAATACCTACGAGCAGTACTTC. The whole variable domain, remainder taken from reference TRBV5-1 and TRBJ2-7, is KAGVTQTPRYLIKTRGQQVTLSCSPISGHRSVSWYQQTPGQGLQFLFEYFSETQRNKGNFPGRFSGRQFSNSRSEMNVSTLELGDSALYLCASSPGVNTYEQYFGPGTRLTVT.

The chain joins TRBV7-9 to TRBJ1-4; a possible D gene is TRBD1 (5 bases). V was pared by 3 bases and J by 0 bases, with 8 bases between. Germline V lookup: CDR1 SEHNR, CDR2 FQNEAQ (reference sequence). The CDR3 sequence is 15 residues long. CDR3 bases: TGTGCCAGCAGCTTGAGGGGCCCAACTAATGAAAAACTGTTTTTT. This encodes CASSLRGPTNEKLFF.

The J gene is TRBJ2-5, the V gene TRBV7-2, with D possibly being TRBD2 (6 bases). Between the trimmed V and J ends, which lost 5 bases and 5 bases, there was a span of 21 bases. The CDR3 spans 16 residues. Looked up from germline, CDR1 is SGHTA and CDR2 is FQGNSA. CDR3 sequence: CASSRVGLSSGETQYF. The CDR3 nucleotides read TGTGCCAGCAGCAGAGTGGGGCTTTCAAGCGGGGAGACCCAGTACTTC.

The chain is built from TRBV5-4 and TRBJ1-1; D ambiguous. CDR3 size: 14 residues. V shed 0 bases and J shed 1 base, with 7 bases lying between them. Germline lookup yields CDR1 SGHNT and CDR2 YYREEE (reference sequence). The chain's CDR3 is CASSLAGPNTEAFF. The CDR3 nucleotides read TGTGCCAGCAGCTTGGCGGGCCCGAACACTGAAGCTTTCTTT.

The rearrangement joins TRBV7-9 to TRBJ1-6; 7 bases agree with TRBD1. Germline CDR1 and CDR2: SEHNR and FQNEAQ (reference sequence). This CDR3 has 15 residues. Losses at the gene ends were 1 base for V and 5 bases for J; bases not matched to a gene: 2. DNA for the CDR3: TGTGCCAGCAGCTTAGGACAGGGCGATAATTCACCCCTCCACTTT. Translation gives CASSLGQGDNSPLHF. Full variable domain (outside the CDR3, taken from reference TRBV7-9 and TRBJ1-6): DTGVSQNPRHKITKRGQNVTFRCDPISEHNRLYWYRQTLGQGPEFLTYFQNEAQLEKSRLLSDRFSAERPKGSFSTLEIQRTEQGDSAMYLCASSLGQGDNSPLHFGNGTRLTVT.

The chain carries TRBV10-2 and TRBJ2-1; 13 bases agree with TRBD2. With V trimmed by 5 bases and J by 5 bases, 9 bases remained unmatched. The CDR3 spans 17 residues. Germline loops: CDR1 WSHSY, CDR2 SAAADI. CDR3 residues: CASSTSFGLAGDNEQFF. CDR3 nucleotides: TGCGCCAGCAGTACCTCCTTTGGACTAGCGGGAGACAATGAGCAGTTCTTC.

The rearrangement joins TRBV6-5 to TRBJ2-3; D remains unclear. The CDR3 length is 14 residues. Trimming removed 0 bases from V and 4 bases from J, with 8 bases in between. CDR1 and CDR2 (germline): MNHEY, SVGAGI. In DNA, the CDR3 is TGTGCCAGCAGTTACTCCGGTGCCGCAGATACGCAGTATTTT. This translates into CASSYSGAADTQYF.

Here the CDR3 DNA reads TGTGCCAGCAGCTGGTCTAGCGGGGACCAAGAGACCCAGTACTTC. Protein: CASSWSSGDQETQYF. The J gene is TRBJ2-5, the V gene TRBV7-8, with TRBD2 matching over 9 bases. The CDR3 sequence is 15 residues long. V lost 4 bases to trimming and J lost 0 bases; unmatched junction nucleotides: 3. Germline CDR1 and CDR2: SGHVS and FQNEAQ.

The genes are TRBV30 and TRBJ2-7, with D perhaps TRBD2 (6 bases). The CDR3 extends over 15 amino acids. Germline values: CDR1 GTSNPN, CDR2 SVGIG (reference sequence). The CDR3 DNA reads as TGTGGGGAGGCGGAAGTGACGGGAATCTCCTACGAGCAGTACTTC. Amino acid sequence: CGEAEVTGISYEQYF.

This chain joins TRBV2 and TRBJ1-2; D gene unclear. This CDR3 is built from 13 residues. Trimming removed 6 bases from V and 6 bases from J, with 14 bases in between. Germline V gene sequence: CDR1 SNHLY, CDR2 FYNNEI. This CDR3 is CASSGLEPDGYTF. The CDR3 DNA is TGTGCCAGCAGCGGGTTGGAGCCGGATGGCTACACCTTC.

J is TRBJ2-2 and V is TRBV7-2; D uncertain. Germline V CDR1 and CDR2: SGHTA, FQGNSA. There are 17 residues in the CDR3. V was pared by 2 bases and J by 0 bases, with 13 bases between. CDR3 bases: TGTGCCAGCAGCTTAAGACCCCTTATAGCGAACACCGGGGAGCTGTTTTTT. Its translation is CASSLRPLIANTGELFF. Looking up the rest from reference TRBV7-2 and TRBJ2-2 gives the full variable domain: GAGVSQSPSNKVTEKGKDVELRCDPISGHTALYWYRQSLGQGLEFLIYFQGNSAPDKSGLPSDRFSAERTGGSVSTLTIQRTQQEDSAVYLCASSLRPLIANTGELFFGEGSRLTVL.

The V and J genes are TRBV10-3 and TRBJ1-4, with no clear D. CDR3 length: 15 residues. The V gene lost 2 bases and the J gene lost 2 bases, with 9 bases spanning the gap. CDR1 is ENHRY and CDR2 is SYGVKD in the germline V gene. The CDR3 here is CAISERGATNEKLFF. As DNA, the CDR3 is TGTGCCATCAGTGAGCGGGGTGCGACTAATGAAAAACTGTTTTTT.

The chain has TRBV30 and TRBJ1-6; TRBD1 is a possible D gene (5 bases). Trimming removed 2 bases at V and 6 bases at J, with 8 bases between. This CDR3 comprises 13 residues. Germline values: CDR1 GTSNPN, CDR2 SVGIG (reference sequence). The CDR3 nucleotides read TGTGCCTGGAGTAGAGGGGCTAATTCACCCCTCCACTTT. Residues: CAWSRGANSPLHF.

The chain has TRBV12-3 or TRBV12-4 and TRBJ1-5, with TRBD1 matching 7 bases. CDR3 length equals 13 residues. After removal of 5 bases from V and 6 bases from J, the junction contained 4 bases not matched to a gene. The CDR3, as DNA: TGTGCCAGCAGTAGTCAGGGGGGTCAGCCCCAGCATTTT. Translation: CASSSQGGQPQHF.

This rearrangement joins TRBV2 to TRBJ1-2; no definite D call. Germline CDR1 and CDR2: SNHLY and FYNNEI. The CDR3 is made up of 13 amino acids. The V gene lost 3 bases and the J gene lost 4 bases, with 9 bases spanning the gap. CDR3 sequence reads: CASSESNGYGYTF. In DNA form, the CDR3 reads TGTGCCAGCAGTGAGTCCAACGGCTATGGCTACACCTTC.

The rearrangement uses TRBV10-3 and TRBJ2-1; D is undetermined. The CDR3 consists of 13 residues. Trimming left V 7 bases short and J 5 bases short, with 12 bases between. Germline V gives CDR1 ENHRY, CDR2 SYGVKD. CDR3 loop: CAITNQGHNEQFF. DNA for the CDR3: TGTGCCATCACTAACCAAGGGCACAATGAGCAGTTCTTC.

This clone showed up just once. The V gene is TRBV5-5, the J gene TRBJ2-1; D is possibly TRBD1 or TRBD2 (5 bases each). The germline V gene has CDR1 SGHKS and CDR2 YYEKEE (reference sequence). V was clipped by 4 bases and J by 6 bases, with 17 bases between them. CDR3 length: 15 amino acids. Written as DNA, the CDR3 is TGTGCCAGCAGCGCCGCCGGGGACCGGGTCAATGAGCAGTTCTTC. Residues: CASSAAGDRVNEQFF.